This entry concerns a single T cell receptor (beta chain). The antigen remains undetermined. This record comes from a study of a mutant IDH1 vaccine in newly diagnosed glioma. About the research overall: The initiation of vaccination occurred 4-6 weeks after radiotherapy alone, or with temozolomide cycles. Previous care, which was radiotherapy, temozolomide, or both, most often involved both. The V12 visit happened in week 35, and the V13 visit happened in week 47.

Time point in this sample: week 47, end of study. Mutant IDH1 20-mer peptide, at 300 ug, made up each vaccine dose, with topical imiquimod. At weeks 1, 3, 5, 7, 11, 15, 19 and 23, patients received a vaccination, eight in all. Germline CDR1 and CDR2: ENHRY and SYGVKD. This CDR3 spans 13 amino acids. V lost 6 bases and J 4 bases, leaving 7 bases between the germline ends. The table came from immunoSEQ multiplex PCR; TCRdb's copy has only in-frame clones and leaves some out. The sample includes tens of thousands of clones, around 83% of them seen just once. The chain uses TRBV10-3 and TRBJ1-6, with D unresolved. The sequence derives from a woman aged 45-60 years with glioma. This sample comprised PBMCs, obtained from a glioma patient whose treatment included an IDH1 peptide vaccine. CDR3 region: CAIRVDYNSPLHF. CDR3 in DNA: TGTGCCATCAGAGTTGATTATAATTCACCCCTCCACTTT.